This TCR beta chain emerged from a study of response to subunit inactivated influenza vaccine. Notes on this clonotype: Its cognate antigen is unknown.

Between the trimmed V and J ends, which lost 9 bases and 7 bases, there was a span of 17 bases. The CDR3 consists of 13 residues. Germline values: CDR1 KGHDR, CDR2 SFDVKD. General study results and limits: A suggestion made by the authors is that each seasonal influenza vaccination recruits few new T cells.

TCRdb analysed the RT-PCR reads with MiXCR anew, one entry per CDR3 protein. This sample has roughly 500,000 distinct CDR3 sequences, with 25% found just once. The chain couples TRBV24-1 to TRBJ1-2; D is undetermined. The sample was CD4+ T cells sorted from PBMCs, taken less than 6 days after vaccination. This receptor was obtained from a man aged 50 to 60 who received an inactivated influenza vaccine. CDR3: CATAPAEFPGYTF. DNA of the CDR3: TGTGCCACCGCCCCGGCGGAGTTCCCTGGCTACACCTTC.